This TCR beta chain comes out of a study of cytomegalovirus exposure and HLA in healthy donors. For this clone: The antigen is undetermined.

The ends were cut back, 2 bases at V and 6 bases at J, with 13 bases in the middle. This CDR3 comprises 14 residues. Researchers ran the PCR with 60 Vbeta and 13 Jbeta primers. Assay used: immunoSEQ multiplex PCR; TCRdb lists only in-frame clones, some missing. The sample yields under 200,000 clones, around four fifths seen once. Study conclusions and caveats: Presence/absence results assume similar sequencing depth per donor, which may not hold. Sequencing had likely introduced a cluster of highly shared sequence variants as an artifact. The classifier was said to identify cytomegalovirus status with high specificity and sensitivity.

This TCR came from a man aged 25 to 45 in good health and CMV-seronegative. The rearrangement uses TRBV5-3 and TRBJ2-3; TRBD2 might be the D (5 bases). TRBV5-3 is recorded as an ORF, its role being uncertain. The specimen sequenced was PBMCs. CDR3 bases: TGTGCCAGAAGCTTTACGGGGTCCACTGATACGCAGTATTTT. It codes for CARSFTGSTDTQYF.